Sequencing of this T cell receptor beta chain was carried out in a study of response to subunit inactivated influenza vaccine. Study-level results: With each seasonal influenza vaccination, the authors suggested, few new T cells are recruited.

TCRdb passed the RT-PCR reads through MiXCR, listing each CDR3 protein once. The data hold around 520,000 distinct CDR3 sequences, with approximately 24% observed a single time. The CDR3 length is 14 residues. V lost 4 bases and J lost 5; bases outside the gene matches: 2. CDR1 SGHNT and CDR2 YYREEE come from the germline V gene (reference sequence). This clonotype was counted a few times. Its antigen is unidentified. The sequencing here drew on CD4+ T cells sorted from PBMCs, taken 4 to 6 days after vaccination. The V and J genes are TRBV5-4 and TRBJ2-1; TRBD2 aligns across 11 bases. The sequence was obtained from a man aged 50 or older who received an inactivated influenza vaccine. DNA for the CDR3: TGTGCCAGCAGCCGACTAGCGGGAAACAATGAGCAGTTCTTC. Its translation is CASSRLAGNNEQFF.